A single sample is the source of the 5 T cell receptor beta chains below, sequenced in a study of STAT3 mutations in large granular lymphocyte leukemia. The study's findings and limits: Every T-LGLL patient had at least one immunodominant TCRbeta clonotype.

The antigens for these receptors are not known. Clones were sequenced by immunoSEQ multiplex PCR, and TCRdb holds only the in-frame ones, with some missing. The sample shows 4,500 to 5,500 clones, just over 70% of them seen only once. Sequencing input: PBMCs. These receptors all stem from a human donor with T large granular lymphocyte leukemia. Some clones in this sample may be carry-over from other donors' samples.

CDR3 in DNA: TGCGCCTTGGGGCGGTACTACGAGCAGTACTTC. Its protein is CALGRYYEQYF. This chain joins TRBV20-1 and TRBJ2-7, with a possible D match to TRBD1 (5 bases). Germline CDR1 DFQATT, CDR2 SNEGSKA (reference sequence). The CDR3 is 11 residues long.

In its sample, this clone is medium-sized. V is TRBV7-2 and J is TRBJ1-1; TRBD1 matches 7 bases. CDR1 and CDR2 (germline): SGHTA, FQGNSA. J gave up 5 bases and V 1 base, and 7 bases lay outside the gene matches. The CDR3 totals 15 residues. This CDR3 reads CASSLVAGGETEAFF. CDR3 in DNA: TGTGCCAGCAGCTTAGTGGCAGGGGGGGAGACTGAAGCTTTCTTT.

This clone was counted only a few times. This rearrangement joins TRBV18 to TRBJ1-5; D gene unclear. In germline, CDR1 is KGHSH, CDR2 LQKENI. V shed 3 bases and J shed 0 bases, with 9 bases lying between them. The CDR3 totals 15 residues. DNA for the CDR3: TGTGCCAGCTCACCGGGAACAAGTAGCAATCAGCCCCAGCATTTT. Translation gives CASSPGTSSNQPQHF.

The chain has TRBV7-9 and TRBJ2-3, with no clear D. Germline CDR1 and CDR2: SEHNR and FQNEAQ (reference sequence). This CDR3 is built from 14 residues. The V and J ends lost 5 bases and 2 bases respectively, with 11 bases between them. CDR3 sequence reads: CASSPDSDTDTQYF. CDR3 sequence (DNA): TGTGCCAGCAGCCCAGACTCAGACACAGATACGCAGTATTTT.

The gene calls are TRBV7-9 and TRBJ2-7; 7 bases fit TRBD2. Germline V gene sequence: CDR1 SEHNR, CDR2 FQNEAQ (reference sequence). The CDR3 is made up of 16 amino acids. V was clipped by 5 bases and J by 5 bases; unmatched bases: 15. This chain's CDR3 is CASSPRWTREYNEQYF. Here the CDR3 DNA reads TGTGCCAGCAGCCCCCGGTGGACTAGAGAGTACAACGAGCAGTACTTC.